Given below is one T cell receptor beta chain in context. Its antigen is still unknown. These data belong to a study of cytomegalovirus exposure and HLA in healthy donors. Across the study: Caucasian-associated ancestry cluster membership applied to approximately 84% of 398 genotyped donors.

The study sampled nominally healthy donors, though unrecorded immune exposures were likely. The CDR3 extends over 15 amino acids. The junction had 3 bases not matched to a gene; V was cut back by 3 bases and J by 2 bases. Germline-derived CDR1 and CDR2 are SGDLS and YYNGEE. In the PCR, 60 Vbeta and 13 Jbeta primers were used. Using immunoSEQ multiplex PCR, the repertoire was profiled, and TCRdb retains in-frame clones only, with some absent. The repertoire includes some 200,000 clones, over 70% of them detected once, and 3.8% sits in the top ten. Study-level findings and limits: According to reports, the classifier identified cytomegalovirus status with high specificity and sensitivity. Later work showed greater clonal expansion in HLA-associated TCR beta chains than in equally common others.

The chain is built from TRBV9 and TRBJ2-1, with 9 bases aligning to TRBD2. Sequenced sample: PBMCs. The sequence derives from a man over 45 in good health and CMV-seronegative. In DNA form, the CDR3 reads TGTGCCAGCAGCGCTAGCGGGGCCGCCTACAATGAGCAGTTCTTC. It is translated as CASSASGAAYNEQFF.